Each of the 32 T cell receptor beta chains below was sequenced from the same sample in a study of vaccination effects on CD4 cells after COVID-19. Using viral peptide pools, the ViraFEST assay grew out antigen-specific CD4+ T cells prior to sequencing. Scientists isolated CD4+ T cells after a roughly ten-day culture period ended. It was two doses of either the BNT162b2 or mRNA-1273 vaccine that participants received. Here immunoSEQ multiplex PCR was the method, and the copy in TCRdb shows in-frame clones only, minus some. The sample has approximately 26,000 clones; more than 60% are singletons. These TCRs are of unknown antigen specificity. The sequences come from CD4+ T cells from PBMCs cultured with HCoV-NL63 spike peptides, collected after COVID-19 vaccination. The source of these receptors is a human donor who received a COVID-19 vaccine.

The chain has TRBV5-1 and TRBJ1-6; possible D gene TRBD1, 6 bases. CDR3 length equals 15 residues. From germline, CDR1 is SGHRS and CDR2 YFSETQ. V lost 4 bases to trimming and J lost 9 bases, with 17 bases between them. CDR3 loop: CASSLEGGSGSPLHF. Here the CDR3 DNA reads TGCGCCAGCAGCCTGGAAGGGGGGTCTGGTTCACCCCTCCACTTT. Drawing the rest from reference TRBV5-1 and TRBJ1-6, the complete variable domain is KAGVTQTPRYLIKTRGQQVTLSCSPISGHRSVSWYQQTPGQGLQFLFEYFSETQRNKGNFPGRFSGRQFSNSRSEMNVSTLELGDSALYLCASSLEGGSGSPLHFGNGTRLTVT.

The CDR3 DNA sequence: TGTGCCAGCAGCTCGTTAGCGGGAGTATTCACCGGGGAGCTGTTTTTT. Translating gives CASSSLAGVFTGELFF. The gene calls are TRBV7-6 and TRBJ2-2; 9 bases fit TRBD2. Per the germline V gene, CDR1 is SGHVS and CDR2 is FNYEAQ. The trim removed 4 bases at V and 4 bases at J, leaving 7 bases unmatched. The CDR3 totals 16 residues.

J is TRBJ2-3 and V is TRBV7-9; weak D call: TRBD2 (5 bases). V was clipped by 8 bases and J by 2 bases, with 14 bases between them. Germline V CDR1 and CDR2: SEHNR, FQNEAQ (reference sequence). CDR3 length: 14 amino acids. The CDR3 region is CASAFLANTDTQYF. The CDR3 nucleotides are TGTGCCAGCGCGTTCTTAGCGAACACAGATACGCAGTATTTT.

The gene calls are TRBV20-1 and TRBJ2-5; 12 positions agree with TRBD2. This CDR3 has 15 residues. The junction had 4 bases not matched to a gene; V was cut back by 3 bases and J by 2 bases. Germline V lookup: CDR1 DFQATT, CDR2 SNEGSKA (reference sequence). The chain's CDR3 is CSASPSGGGQETQYF. DNA for the CDR3: TGCAGTGCTAGTCCTAGCGGGGGGGGTCAAGAGACCCAGTACTTC.

The gene calls are TRBV10-1 and TRBJ2-3; 9 bases are a match to TRBD2. CDR3 length: 15 residues. Germline assignment: CDR1 WNHNN and CDR2 SYGVQD (reference sequence). V gave up 8 bases and J gave up 4 bases; unmatched junction bases: 10. In nucleotides, the CDR3 is TGCGCCAGCGGTTCGGGACTAGCCGGTGCAGATACGCAGTATTTT. It specifies CASGSGLAGADTQYF.

The sample holds a few counts of this clone. The V call is TRBV10-3, the J call TRBJ2-3; a possible D gene is TRBD2 (6 bases). The V end was cut by 11 bases, the J end by 3 bases, with 15 bases between. This CDR3 region has 13 residues. Germline loops: CDR1 ENHRY, CDR2 SYGVKD. The CDR3 region is CAALGSGTDTQYF. The CDR3 coding sequence is TGTGCCGCGCTAGGGAGCGGGACAGATACGCAGTATTTT.

The J gene is TRBJ1-3, the V gene TRBV5-4; D is possibly TRBD1 (5 bases). V dropped 4 bases and J dropped 0 bases, with 14 bases sitting between them. Germline V gene sequence: CDR1 SGHNT, CDR2 YYREEE (reference sequence). This CDR3 has 16 amino acids. This CDR3 reads CASSPLGGDSGNTIYF. The CDR3 DNA reads as TGTGCCAGCAGCCCTCTTGGGGGGGACTCTGGAAACACCATATATTTT.

The CDR3 nucleotides read TGTGCCACCAGCAGAGACCCAGGGTTCTATGGCTACACCTTC. It translates to CATSRDPGFYGYTF. The genes are TRBV15 and TRBJ1-2; the D gene is possibly TRBD1 (5 bases). Germline V lookup: CDR1 LNHNV, CDR2 YYDKDF (reference sequence). The CDR3 runs 14 residues. V shed 0 bases and J shed 4 bases, with 9 bases lying between them.

V is TRBV4-1 and J is TRBJ1-2; 7 bases map to TRBD1. Trimming removed 1 base from V and 6 bases from J; junction bases left unmatched: 11. The CDR3 runs 16 residues. The germline V gene encodes CDR1 MGHRA and CDR2 YSYEKL. CDR3: CASSQVVGGATDGYTF. CDR3 coding DNA: TGCGCCAGCAGCCAAGTGGTAGGGGGCGCGACGGATGGCTACACCTTC.

The J gene is TRBJ2-7, the V gene TRBV10-2, with 8 nucleotides matching TRBD1. Germline lookup yields CDR1 WSHSY and CDR2 SAAADI. The length of the CDR3 is 14 residues. V lost 2 bases and J lost 5; bases outside the gene matches: 5. The CDR3 nucleotides read TGCGCCAGCAGTGAGGCAGGGGGCTTCGACGAGCAGTACTTC. Translation: CASSEAGGFDEQYF.

The V gene is TRBV5-1, the J gene TRBJ2-1; weak D call: TRBD1 (6 bases). V lost 0 bases to trimming and J lost 0 bases, with 10 bases between them. Per the germline V gene, CDR1 is SGHRS and CDR2 is YFSETQ. The CDR3 totals 16 residues. The CDR3 protein is CASSLAGQLSYNEQFF. The CDR3 coding sequence is TGCGCCAGCAGCTTGGCCGGACAGCTCTCCTACAATGAGCAGTTCTTC.

The chain's CDR3 is CASSLGWGGAATNEKLFF. Here the CDR3 DNA reads TGTGCCAGCAGCTTGGGCTGGGGTGGGGCTGCAACTAATGAAAAACTGTTTTTT. The chain uses TRBV5-4 and TRBJ1-4; D is possibly TRBD1 (5 bases). CDR1 is SGHNT and CDR2 is YYREEE in the germline V gene (reference sequence). This CDR3 region has 18 residues. V dropped 0 bases and J dropped 0 bases, with 15 bases sitting between them.

The rearrangement links TRBV7-2 to TRBJ1-1, with 7 bases lining up with TRBD1. Germline V lookup: CDR1 SGHTA, CDR2 FQGNSA. This CDR3 has 14 amino acids. V shed 5 bases and J 0 bases; nucleotides not matched to a gene: 3. The CDR3 bases are TGTGCCAGCAGCCGGGACAGATTGAACACTGAAGCTTTCTTT. This sequence encodes CASSRDRLNTEAFF.

The rearrangement uses TRBV6-5 and TRBJ2-5, with D perhaps TRBD1 or TRBD2 (7 bases each). V shed 6 bases and J shed 5 bases, with 13 bases lying between them. Germline-derived CDR1 and CDR2 are MNHEY and SVGAGI. The CDR3 sequence is 13 residues long. CDR3 coding DNA: TGTGCCAGCAGCGGGGGGACAGTTGAGACCCAGTACTTC. Its protein is CASSGGTVETQYF.

The chain is built from TRBV27 and TRBJ2-4; D is perhaps TRBD1 (8 bases). Trimming left V 4 bases short and J 5 bases short, with 15 bases between. CDR1 is MNHEY and CDR2 is SMNVEV in the germline V gene (reference sequence). This CDR3 region has 15 residues. The CDR3 DNA follows: TGTGCCAGCAGTTACTACAGGGGGGGAGAAAACATTCAGTACTTC. Translating it yields CASSYYRGGENIQYF.

The genes are TRBV5-4 and TRBJ2-3; weak D call: TRBD2 (6 bases). CDR1 and CDR2 (germline): SGHNT, YYREEE (reference sequence). The V end was cut by 0 bases, the J end by 7 bases, with 12 bases between. This CDR3 spans 14 amino acids. The CDR3 protein is CASSLEGRPYTQYF. DNA of the CDR3: TGTGCCAGCAGCTTGGAGGGGAGGCCCTATACGCAGTATTTT.

The CDR3 region is CASSQALGGSGGTFSYEQYF. CDR3 DNA: TGCGCCAGCAGCCAAGCCCTTGGGGGGAGCGGGGGGACATTCTCCTACGAGCAGTACTTC. The rearrangement joins TRBV4-1 to TRBJ2-7; 9 nucleotides line up with TRBD2. V lost 1 base and J lost 0; bases outside the gene matches: 16. The CDR3 runs 20 residues. CDR1 is MGHRA and CDR2 is YSYEKL in the germline V gene.

This chain links TRBV19 with TRBJ1-1; D may be TRBD1 (6 bases). This CDR3 region has 17 residues. V dropped 6 bases and J dropped 0 bases, with 20 bases sitting between them. Germline V gene sequence: CDR1 LNHDA, CDR2 SQIVND (reference sequence). CDR3 DNA sequence: TGTGCCAGTAGGCTAGGTCGGCAGGGGAGCATGAACACTGAAGCTTTCTTT. Its translation is CASRLGRQGSMNTEAFF.

The DNA for the CDR3 is TGTGCCAGCAGCTTGGGGACTAGCGGGGGGGCGGCAGATACGCAGTATTTT. The encoded protein is CASSLGTSGGAADTQYF. V usage is TRBV5-4 and J usage is TRBJ2-3; the match to TRBD2 covers 15 bases. This CDR3 comprises 17 residues. V lost 0 bases and J lost 4; bases outside the gene matches: 3. In germline, CDR1 is SGHNT, CDR2 YYREEE (reference sequence). The whole variable domain, filled in from reference TRBV5-4 and TRBJ2-3, reads ETGVTQSPTHLIKTRGQQVTLRCSSQSGHNTVSWYQQALGQGPQFIFQYYREEENGRGNFPPRFSGLQFPNYSSELNVNALELDDSALYLCASSLGTSGGAADTQYFGPGTRLTVL.

This clone turned up a few times. V usage is TRBV3-1 (or the pseudogene TRBV3-2) and J usage is TRBJ1-4; D unclear. The germline CDR1 and CDR2 sequences are LGHDT and YNNKEL (reference sequence). The CDR3 loop spans 15 amino acids. V dropped 1 base and J dropped 5 bases, with 11 bases sitting between them. The CDR3: CASSQGSQLNEKLFF. CDR3 in DNA: TGTGCCAGCAGCCAAGGGTCCCAGTTAAATGAAAAACTGTTTTTT.

The chain joins TRBV7-9 to TRBJ2-7, with TRBD1 identical over 7 bases. Germline V lookup: CDR1 SEHNR, CDR2 FQNEAQ (reference sequence). The junction had 15 bases not matched to a gene; V was cut back by 5 bases and J by 5 bases. The CDR3 loop spans 16 amino acids. The DNA of the CDR3 is TGTGCCAGCAGCGCCCGGCAGGGGGTTCATAGCCACGAGCAGTACTTC. It translates to CASSARQGVHSHEQYF.

The chain couples TRBV30 to TRBJ1-1, with TRBD1 matching 9 bases. CDR1 GTSNPN and CDR2 SVGIG come from the germline V gene (reference sequence). The CDR3 totals 14 residues. V dropped 2 bases and J dropped 2; count of bases not matched to a gene: 3. CDR3 DNA: TGTGCCTGGAGTACGGGACAGGGTAACACTGAAGCTTTCTTT. Its protein is CAWSTGQGNTEAFF.

The chain combines TRBV4-2 with TRBJ1-1; D is perhaps TRBD1 (6 bases). This CDR3 has 13 residues. V lost 4 bases and J 6 bases, leaving 12 bases between the germline ends. CDR1 and CDR2 from the germline V gene are LGHNA and YNFKEQ. The CDR3 loop reads CASSPSGGPEAFF. The CDR3 bases are TGTGCCAGCAGCCCGAGCGGGGGGCCTGAAGCTTTCTTT.

The CDR3 DNA sequence: TGCGCCAGCAGCTTGCAGACGGAGGGGACCCAGTACTTC. It is translated as CASSLQTEGTQYF. This chain joins TRBV5-1 and TRBJ2-5, with TRBD2 as a possible D gene (6 bases). Germline V CDR1 and CDR2: SGHRS, YFSETQ. V gave up 1 base and J gave up 7 bases, with 11 bases separating them. The CDR3 covers 13 residues.

This chain connects TRBV5-4 to TRBJ2-1, with a possible D match to TRBD1 (6 bases). The CDR3 loop spans 15 amino acids. Germline CDR1 reads SGHNT; CDR2 reads YYREEE (reference sequence). The V and J ends lost 4 bases and 0 bases respectively, with 11 bases between them. CDR3 sequence reads: CASSHTRGSYNEQFF. CDR3 coding DNA: TGTGCCAGCAGCCACACCAGGGGCTCCTACAATGAGCAGTTCTTC. Complete variable domain (other parts from reference TRBV5-4 and TRBJ2-1): ETGVTQSPTHLIKTRGQQVTLRCSSQSGHNTVSWYQQALGQGPQFIFQYYREEENGRGNFPPRFSGLQFPNYSSELNVNALELDDSALYLCASSHTRGSYNEQFFGPGTRLTVL.

The V and J genes are TRBV6-1 and TRBJ2-1; TRBD1 is a possible D gene (5 bases). There are 14 residues in the CDR3. Germline values: CDR1 MNHNS, CDR2 SASEGT. The V gene lost 8 bases and the J gene lost 2 bases, with 13 bases spanning the gap. CDR3 loop: CASGQGSTYNEQFF. The CDR3 nucleotides are TGTGCCAGCGGTCAGGGTAGCACCTACAATGAGCAGTTCTTC.

This chain joins TRBV29-1 and TRBJ2-1; 11 nucleotides align to TRBD1. The CDR3 has 14 residues. V trimming: 3 bases; J trimming: 7 bases; junction bases outside the gene matches: 5. The germline gives CDR1 SQVTM, CDR2 ANQGSEA. CDR3 coding DNA: TGCAGCGTTGATCGGACAGGGGGCCGAAATGAGCAGTTCTTC. Residues: CSVDRTGGRNEQFF.

The V call is TRBV7-2, the J call TRBJ2-7; D is undetermined. The CDR3 has 13 amino acids. V lost 3 bases to trimming and J lost 4 bases, with 10 bases between them. In germline, CDR1 is SGHTA, CDR2 FQGNSA. The CDR3 spells CASSLPTIYEQYF. The DNA of the CDR3 is TGTGCCAGCAGCTTGCCCACGATATACGAGCAGTACTTC.

The CDR3 is CSVEDPWARLRETQYF. DNA of the CDR3: TGCAGCGTTGAAGATCCTTGGGCTAGGCTTCGTGAGACCCAGTACTTC. This chain connects TRBV29-1 to TRBJ2-5; unclear D gene. Per germline, CDR1 SQVTM and CDR2 ANQGSEA. CDR3 length: 16 residues. V was shortened by 0 bases and J by 5 bases, with 19 bases between the two germline ends. Variable domain in full (rest from reference TRBV29-1 and TRBJ2-5): SAVISQKPSRDICQRGTSLTIQCQVDSQVTMMFWYRQQPGQSLTLIATANQGSEATYESGFVIDKFPISRPNLTFSTLTVSNMSPEDSSIYLCSVEDPWARLRETQYFGPGTRLLVL.

The V call is TRBV10-3, the J call TRBJ2-5; no clear D. CDR1 is ENHRY and CDR2 is SYGVKD in the germline V gene. Trimming cost V 0 bases and J 5 bases, with 10 bases left between them. The CDR3 is 14 amino acids. The CDR3: CAISESKGKETQYF. The CDR3 DNA follows: TGTGCCATCAGTGAGTCGAAAGGAAAGGAGACCCAGTACTTC.

The V and J genes are TRBV29-1 and TRBJ2-4, with D tentatively TRBD2 (6 bases). Trimming removed 0 bases at V and 2 bases at J, with 8 bases between. CDR1 is SQVTM and CDR2 is ANQGSEA in the germline V gene. CDR3 size: 14 residues. CDR3 region: CSVEEAGTKNIQYF. As DNA, the CDR3 is TGCAGCGTTGAAGAGGCGGGAACCAAAAACATTCAGTACTTC.

This chain joins TRBV4-1 and TRBJ2-1; D not resolved. The CDR3 sequence is 13 residues long. V was trimmed by 0 bases and J by 10 bases, leaving 10 bases between them. The germline V gene encodes CDR1 MGHRA and CDR2 YSYEKL. The CDR3 reads CASSQDSVGEQFF. CDR3 in DNA: TGCGCCAGCAGCCAAGATAGTGTCGGGGAGCAGTTCTTC.